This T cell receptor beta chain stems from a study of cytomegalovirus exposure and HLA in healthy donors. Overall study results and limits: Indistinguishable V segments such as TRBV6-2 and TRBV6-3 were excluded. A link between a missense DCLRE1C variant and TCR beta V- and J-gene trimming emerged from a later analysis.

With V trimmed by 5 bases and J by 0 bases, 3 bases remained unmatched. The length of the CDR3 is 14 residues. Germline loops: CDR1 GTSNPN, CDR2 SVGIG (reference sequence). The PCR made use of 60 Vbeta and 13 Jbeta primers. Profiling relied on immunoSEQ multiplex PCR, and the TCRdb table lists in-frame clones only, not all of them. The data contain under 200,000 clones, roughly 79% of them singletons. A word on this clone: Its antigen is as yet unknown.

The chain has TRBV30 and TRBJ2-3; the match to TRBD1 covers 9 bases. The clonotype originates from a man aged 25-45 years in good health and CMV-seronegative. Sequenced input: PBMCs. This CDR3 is CAWDRGISTDTQYF. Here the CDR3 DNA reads TGTGCCTGGGACAGGGGGATTAGCACAGATACGCAGTATTTT.